These 26 T cell receptor beta chains came from one sample sequenced in a study of T cell responses to AZD1222 COVID-19 vaccine (TCRdb year 2021). The library was generated by the immunoSEQ multiplex PCR assay. As stored in TCRdb, this immuneACCESS dataset retains in-frame rearrangements with V and J assigned. A fraction of the clones does not appear; measured against another copy, unresolved V genes explain less than half of the discrepancy, and the remainder lacks a known reason. The sample table holds some 120,000 clones, of which approximately 91% were seen once. The biggest ten clones account for over 3.5% of the sample. This specimen's time point label, per the study, means: baseline before first vaccination. The specimen was peripheral blood, collected on day 0 of AZD1222 vaccination. Receptors were obtained from an adult in good health.

J is TRBJ2-3 and V is TRBV5-6; D may be TRBD1 (5 bases). The CDR3 loop spans 16 amino acids. Germline CDR1 reads SGHDT; CDR2 reads YYEEEE. Trimming shortened V by 3 bases and J by 1 base, and 15 bases separated the two germline ends. CDR3 nucleotide sequence: TGTGCCAGCAGCTCCACAGGAACTACCCGCACAGATACGCAGTATTTT. It yields the protein CASSSTGTTRTDTQYF.

The V gene is TRBV11-3, the J gene TRBJ2-7, with TRBD1 matching over 8 bases. The CDR3 has 15 amino acids. In germline, CDR1 is SGHNT, CDR2 YENEEA. With 4 bases clipped from V and 7 bases from J, the junction kept 12 bases outside the gene matches. CDR3 nucleotide sequence: TGTGCCAGCAGCTACGGGGCAGGGGGCCTTAGTGAGCAGTACTTC. Its translation: CASSYGAGGLSEQYF.

This sequence joins TRBV6-5 and TRBJ1-1, with 7 bases lining up with TRBD1. This CDR3 is built from 13 residues. Germline-derived CDR1 and CDR2 are MNHEY and SVGAGI. Trimming at V came to 5 bases and at J to 5 bases, leaving 5 bases not matched to a gene. CDR3 in amino acids: CASSRQGATEAFF. The CDR3 region has the DNA TGTGCCAGCAGTCGACAGGGAGCGACTGAAGCTTTCTTT.

The chain combines TRBV7-9 with TRBJ1-6; D gene uncertain. The CDR3 has 19 amino acids. CDR1 and CDR2 (germline): SEHNR, FQNEAQ (reference sequence). The V gene lost 3 bases and the J gene lost 0 bases, with 18 bases spanning the gap. CDR3 nucleotides: TGTGCCAGCAGCTTCAGCGGTAGGGCCCTTAGCTCCTATAATTCACCCCTCCACTTT. Encoded protein: CASSFSGRALSSYNSPLHF.

The chain links TRBV6-5 to TRBJ1-1, with D unresolved. The CDR3 runs to 15 residues. V was cut by 7 bases and J by 4 bases, with 19 bases left in between. Germline loops: CDR1 MNHEY, CDR2 SVGAGI. CDR3 coding DNA: TGTGCCAGCACCTACTATGCTGAAGTGGGCACTGAAGCTTTCTTT. Translated: CASTYYAEVGTEAFF.

Only a few counts were recorded for this clone. V and J are TRBV6-2 or TRBV6-3 and TRBJ1-5, with no clear D. The length of the CDR3 is 15 residues. Per the germline V gene, CDR1 is MNHEY and CDR2 is SVGEGT. Deletions cut 6 bases from V and 2 bases from J, with 14 bases between. Written as DNA, the CDR3 is TGTGCCAGCAGCGGTATTGGAACCGGCAATCAGCCCCAGCATTTT. This gives the protein CASSGIGTGNQPQHF.

This chain uses TRBV4-3 with TRBJ1-2, with unresolved D. This CDR3 is built from 16 residues. CDR1 is LGHNA and CDR2 is YSLEER in the germline V gene. V lost 4 bases and J 4 bases, leaving 19 bases between the germline ends. The DNA of the CDR3 is TGCGCCAGCAGCCGCGACCTGCTAGGGAATGGCTATGGCTACACCTTC. Translating gives CASSRDLLGNGYGYTF.

This clone has only one observation. The J gene is TRBJ2-7, the V gene TRBV7-2; D remains unclear. Trimming shortened V by 2 bases and J by 0 bases, and 11 bases separated the two germline ends. The germline V gene has CDR1 SGHTA and CDR2 FQGNSA. The CDR3 contains 15 residues. CDR3 sequence reads: CASSLSDASSYEQYF. CDR3 coding DNA: TGTGCCAGCAGCTTATCCGACGCGAGCTCCTACGAGCAGTACTTC.

The chain joins TRBV13 to TRBJ2-7; 9 nucleotides line up with TRBD1. The trim removed 0 bases at V and 3 bases at J, leaving 3 bases unmatched. Germline V gives CDR1 PRHDT, CDR2 FYEKMQ (reference sequence). The CDR3 contains 15 residues. CDR3 coding DNA: TGTGCCAGCAGCTTAGGGGGACAGGGCCTCTACGAGCAGTACTTC. Amino acids: CASSLGGQGLYEQYF. The variable domain in full, completed from reference TRBV13 and TRBJ2-7, reads AAGVIQSPRHLIKEKRETATLKCYPIPRHDTVYWYQQGPGQDPQFLISFYEKMQSDKGSIPDRFSAQQFSDYHSELNMSSLELGDSALYFCASSLGGQGLYEQYFGPGTRLTVT.

This chain uses TRBV5-1 with TRBJ2-1, with unresolved D. Germline loops: CDR1 SGHRS, CDR2 YFSETQ. V was shortened by 0 bases and J by 6 bases, with 10 bases between the two germline ends. This CDR3 contains 14 residues. DNA for the CDR3: TGCGCCAGCAGCTTGGGAAGGGCCCTCAATGAGCAGTTCTTC. It is translated as CASSLGRALNEQFF. Together with reference TRBV5-1 and TRBJ2-1, the CDR3 gives the full variable domain: KAGVTQTPRYLIKTRGQQVTLSCSPISGHRSVSWYQQTPGQGLQFLFEYFSETQRNKGNFPGRFSGRQFSNSRSEMNVSTLELGDSALYLCASSLGRALNEQFFGPGTRLTVL.

This chain links TRBV7-2 with TRBJ2-3, with TRBD2 identical over 13 bases. CDR1 and CDR2 from the germline V gene are SGHTA and FQGNSA. The CDR3 runs 17 residues. V lost 3 bases and J lost 2; bases outside the gene matches: 5. The CDR3 DNA reads TGTGCCAGCAGCTTTGGACTAGCGGGGGCCCTCACAGATACGCAGTATTTT. It encodes CASSFGLAGALTDTQYF. Filled out from reference TRBV7-2 and TRBJ2-3, the complete variable domain reads GAGVSQSPSNKVTEKGKDVELRCDPISGHTALYWYRQSLGQGLEFLIYFQGNSAPDKSGLPSDRFSAERTGGSVSTLTIQRTQQEDSAVYLCASSFGLAGALTDTQYFGPGTRLTVL.

The rearrangement joins TRBV7-2 to TRBJ2-1; 11 positions agree with TRBD2. Germline values: CDR1 SGHTA, CDR2 FQGNSA. The CDR3 spans 16 residues. V gave up 5 bases and J gave up 9 bases; unmatched junction bases: 12. CDR3: CASSPTLAGAGVEQFF. The CDR3 nucleotides are TGTGCCAGCAGCCCGACACTAGCGGGGGCCGGAGTTGAGCAGTTCTTC.

The rearrangement links TRBV28 to TRBJ1-2; D ambiguous. The V end lost 10 bases, the J end lost 0 bases, and 12 bases lay between the germline ends. Germline CDR1 reads MDHEN; CDR2 reads SYDVKM. The CDR3 is made up of 13 amino acids. This CDR3 reads CATKGYPNYGYTF. The CDR3 nucleotides are TGTGCCACTAAAGGATATCCTAACTATGGCTACACCTTC.

This rearrangement joins TRBV7-2 to TRBJ1-3, with 7 bases identical to TRBD1. The CDR3 is 14 amino acids. V lost 5 bases and J lost 2; bases outside the gene matches: 3. CDR1 is SGHTA and CDR2 is FQGNSA in the germline V gene. CDR3 DNA sequence: TGTGCCAGCAGCCACGGGACAGCTGGAAACACCATATATTTT. Protein product: CASSHGTAGNTIYF.

The chain uses TRBV28 and TRBJ1-1; 12 bases match TRBD1. V gave up 6 bases and J gave up 11 bases; unmatched junction bases: 10. Germline-derived CDR1 and CDR2 are MDHEN and SYDVKM. The CDR3 runs to 14 residues. The CDR3 sequence is CASRPYRDRGRAFF. DNA of the CDR3: TGTGCCAGCAGACCCTACCGGGACAGGGGGCGGGCTTTCTTT.

V and J are TRBV12-3 or TRBV12-4 and TRBJ1-1, with unresolved D. The CDR3 has 12 amino acids. Trimming removed 6 bases from V and 6 bases from J, with 11 bases in between. The CDR3 DNA reads as TGTGCCAGCAGCCCAGTACTGGCTGAAGCTTTCTTT. This codes for CASSPVLAEAFF.

The genes are TRBV6-6 and TRBJ2-3, with D unclear. This CDR3 region has 13 residues. CDR1 is MNHNY, CDR2 SVGAGI, per germline (reference sequence). V lost 2 bases, J lost 0 bases, and 3 bases lay in between. CDR3 DNA: TGTGCCAGCAGTTACGACAGCACAGATACGCAGTATTTT. It specifies CASSYDSTDTQYF.

This sequence joins TRBV24-1 and TRBJ2-2; weak D call: TRBD1 (6 bases). This CDR3 comprises 15 residues. Trimming shortened V by 1 base and J by 5 bases, and 10 bases separated the two germline ends. Germline V lookup: CDR1 KGHDR, CDR2 SFDVKD. The chain's CDR3 is CATSDLGGETGELFF. The CDR3 DNA reads as TGTGCCACCAGTGATTTAGGGGGAGAGACCGGGGAGCTGTTTTTT.

A few counts support this clone. The rearrangement joins TRBV5-1 to TRBJ2-7, with a tentative D call TRBD1 (6 bases). The CDR3 contains 15 residues. V lost 5 bases to trimming and J lost 3 bases, with 18 bases between them. CDR1 and CDR2 (germline): SGHRS, YFSETQ. The DNA for the CDR3 is TGCGCCAGCAGGGCCACTTTCCGGGACAACTACGAGCAGTACTTC. Translating it yields CASRATFRDNYEQYF.

This chain uses TRBV7-3 with TRBJ1-1, with a tentative D call TRBD1 (6 bases). Germline V gene lookup returns CDR1 SGHTA and CDR2 FQGTGA. Trimming removed 7 bases at V and 4 bases at J, with 13 bases between. This CDR3 has 13 residues. CDR3 sequence: CASNEGVLTEAFF. The CDR3 region has the DNA TGTGCCAGCAACGAGGGGGTTCTCACTGAAGCTTTCTTT.

As to this clone: An end of the junction does not agree with germline; a read error may underlie this. This chain connects TRBV10-3 to TRBJ1-1; 9 bases map to TRBD1. The CDR3 sequence is 12 residues long. CDR1 and CDR2 from the germline V gene are ENHRY and SYGVKD. DNA of the CDR3: TGTGCCATCAGTGACCCGGGACAGGGCGCCGTCTTT. Translating it yields CAISDPGQGAVF.

The V and J genes are TRBV4-2 and TRBJ2-5, with TRBD2 identical over 9 bases. The germline gives CDR1 LGHNA, CDR2 YNFKEQ. Germline trimming cut 0 bases from V and 3 bases from J; bases unmatched to any gene: 5. CDR3 length: 16 amino acids. The CDR3 here is CASSQDLAGWEETQYF. The CDR3 DNA sequence: TGTGCCAGCAGCCAAGACCTAGCGGGGTGGGAAGAGACCCAGTACTTC.

The V call is TRBV30, the J call TRBJ1-1, with 7 bases aligning to TRBD1. This CDR3 contains 15 residues. V lost 2 bases and J lost 5; bases outside the gene matches: 11. Looked up from germline, CDR1 is GTSNPN and CDR2 is SVGIG (reference sequence). The CDR3 loop reads CAWSRAGTVRTEAFF. Here the CDR3 DNA reads TGTGCCTGGAGTAGAGCCGGGACAGTGAGGACTGAAGCTTTCTTT.

The J gene is TRBJ2-2, the V gene TRBV9; D gene uncertain. Germline CDR1 and CDR2: SGDLS and YYNGEE. This CDR3 is built from 14 residues. V was pared by 1 base and J by 2 bases, with 6 bases between. The CDR3 protein is CASSVLANTGELFF. As DNA, the CDR3 is TGTGCCAGCAGCGTACTGGCAAACACCGGGGAGCTGTTTTTT.

The J gene is TRBJ2-7, the V gene TRBV4-3, with 7 bases that match TRBD1. With V trimmed by 3 bases and J by 3 bases, 20 bases remained unmatched. The CDR3 contains 19 residues. The germline V gene encodes CDR1 LGHNA and CDR2 YSLEER. The CDR3 nucleotides read TGCGCCAGCAGCCACGACCCCCCATCCGACAGGGTGAATATCTACGAGCAGTACTTC. Protein: CASSHDPPSDRVNIYEQYF.

This chain uses TRBV6-5 with TRBJ1-1; no reliable D call. Germline V gene lookup returns CDR1 MNHEY and CDR2 SVGAGI. V gave up 5 bases and J gave up 1 base, with 11 bases separating them. The CDR3 is made up of 14 amino acids. The CDR3 sequence: CASSPLSGNTEAFF. CDR3 coding DNA: TGTGCCAGCAGTCCCCTGAGCGGGAACACTGAAGCTTTCTTT.